The clone carrying this TCR beta chain was seen repeatedly, ten times or more. Its antigen is unidentified. J was trimmed by 2 bases and V by 5 bases; bases with no gene match: 4. CDR3 length: 14 residues. CDR1 MNHEY and CDR2 SMNVEV come from the germline V gene (reference sequence). This sample was included in a study of Graves' ophthalmopathy and Graves' hyperthyroidism. About the research overall: Investigators collected peripheral blood at initial diagnosis, before any treatment was given. Regarding the study as a whole: Cross-validated, the 13-signature model showed 87.88%/81.08% sensitivity/specificity, and 80%/75% in the test set. Most expanded clonotypes in thyroid above 0.001 frequency also showed up in blood.

CAS ≥3, NOSPECS ≥4, moderate-to-severe activity and duration under 3 months marked donors with ophthalmopathy. Scientists amplified the TCR beta CDR3 regions from RNA transcripts. The first round was an RT-PCR with HTBI primers, and the second round was a multiplex PCR. MiXCR, applied by TCRdb to the multiplex PCR reads, yields one record per CDR3 protein. The table shows roughly 500,000 distinct CDR3 sequences, with around 14% occurring only once. The rearrangement joins TRBV27 to TRBJ1-1, with 8 bases fitting TRBD1. The sequencing input was blood. This sequence was found in a woman younger than 45 with Graves' ophthalmopathy. The CDR3 region is CASSIDRGNTEAFF. The CDR3 region has the DNA TGTGCCAGCAGTATTGACAGGGGAAACACTGAAGCTTTCTTT.